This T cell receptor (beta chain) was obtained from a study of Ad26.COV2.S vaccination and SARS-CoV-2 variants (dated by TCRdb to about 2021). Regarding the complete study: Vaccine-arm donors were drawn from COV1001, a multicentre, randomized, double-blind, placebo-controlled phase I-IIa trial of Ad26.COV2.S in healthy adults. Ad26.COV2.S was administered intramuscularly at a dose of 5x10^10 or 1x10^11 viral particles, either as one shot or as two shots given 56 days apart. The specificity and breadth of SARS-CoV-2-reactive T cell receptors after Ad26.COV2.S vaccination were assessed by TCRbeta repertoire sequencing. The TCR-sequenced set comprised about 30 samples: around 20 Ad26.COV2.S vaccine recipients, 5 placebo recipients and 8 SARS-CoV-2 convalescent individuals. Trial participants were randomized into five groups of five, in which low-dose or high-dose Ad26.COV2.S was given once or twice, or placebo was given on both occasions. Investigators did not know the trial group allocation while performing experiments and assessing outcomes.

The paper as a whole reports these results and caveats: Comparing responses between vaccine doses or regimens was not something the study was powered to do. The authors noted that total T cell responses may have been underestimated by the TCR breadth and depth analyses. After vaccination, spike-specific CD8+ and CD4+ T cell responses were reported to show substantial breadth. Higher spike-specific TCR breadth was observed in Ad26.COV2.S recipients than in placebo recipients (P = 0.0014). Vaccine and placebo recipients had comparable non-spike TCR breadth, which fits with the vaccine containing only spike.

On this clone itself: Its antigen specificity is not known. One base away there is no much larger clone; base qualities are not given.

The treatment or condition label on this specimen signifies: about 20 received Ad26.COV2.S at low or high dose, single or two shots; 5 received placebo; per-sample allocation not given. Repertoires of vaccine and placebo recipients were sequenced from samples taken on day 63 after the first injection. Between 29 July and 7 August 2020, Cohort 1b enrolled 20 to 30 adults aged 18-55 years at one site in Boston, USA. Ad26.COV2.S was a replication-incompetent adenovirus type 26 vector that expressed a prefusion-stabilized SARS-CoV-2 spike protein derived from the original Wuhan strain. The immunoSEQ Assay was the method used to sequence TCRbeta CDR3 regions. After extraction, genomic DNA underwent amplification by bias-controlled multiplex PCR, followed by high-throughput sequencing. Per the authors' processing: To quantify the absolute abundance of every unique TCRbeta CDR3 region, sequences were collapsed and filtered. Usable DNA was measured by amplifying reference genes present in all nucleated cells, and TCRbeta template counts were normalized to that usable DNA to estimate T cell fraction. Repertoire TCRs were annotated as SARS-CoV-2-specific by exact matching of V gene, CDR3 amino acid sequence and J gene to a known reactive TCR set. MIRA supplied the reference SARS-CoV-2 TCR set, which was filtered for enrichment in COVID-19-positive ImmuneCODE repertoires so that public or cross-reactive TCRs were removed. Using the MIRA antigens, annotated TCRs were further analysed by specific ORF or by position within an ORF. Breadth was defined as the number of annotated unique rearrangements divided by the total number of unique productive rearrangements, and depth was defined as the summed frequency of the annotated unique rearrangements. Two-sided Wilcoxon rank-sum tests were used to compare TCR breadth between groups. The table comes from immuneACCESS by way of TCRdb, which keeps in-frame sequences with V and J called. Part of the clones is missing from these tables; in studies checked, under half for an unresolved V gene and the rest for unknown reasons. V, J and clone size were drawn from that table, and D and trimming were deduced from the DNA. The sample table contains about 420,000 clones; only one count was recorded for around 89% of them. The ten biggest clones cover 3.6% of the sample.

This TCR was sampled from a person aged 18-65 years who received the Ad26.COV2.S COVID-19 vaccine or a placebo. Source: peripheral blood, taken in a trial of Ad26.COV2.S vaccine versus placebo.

DNA sequence: TGTGCCAGCAGTCCCGACTCCACCGGACTGTTAACCGGGGAGCTGTTTTTT. It translates to CASSPDSTGLLTGELFF. The rearrangement combines TRBV27 with TRBJ2-2, and TRBD2 may be the D gene, going by 5 matching bases. Looking up the germline V gene (reference sequence) yields CDR1 MNHEY and CDR2 SMNVEV. The CDR3 covers 17 residues, taking in both the cysteine and the phenylalanine. Left in the record is the CDR3 DNA by itself, 51 bases read in frame from the first base. The V end loses 5 bases and the J end loses 5 bases, and a stretch of 21 bases separates them.